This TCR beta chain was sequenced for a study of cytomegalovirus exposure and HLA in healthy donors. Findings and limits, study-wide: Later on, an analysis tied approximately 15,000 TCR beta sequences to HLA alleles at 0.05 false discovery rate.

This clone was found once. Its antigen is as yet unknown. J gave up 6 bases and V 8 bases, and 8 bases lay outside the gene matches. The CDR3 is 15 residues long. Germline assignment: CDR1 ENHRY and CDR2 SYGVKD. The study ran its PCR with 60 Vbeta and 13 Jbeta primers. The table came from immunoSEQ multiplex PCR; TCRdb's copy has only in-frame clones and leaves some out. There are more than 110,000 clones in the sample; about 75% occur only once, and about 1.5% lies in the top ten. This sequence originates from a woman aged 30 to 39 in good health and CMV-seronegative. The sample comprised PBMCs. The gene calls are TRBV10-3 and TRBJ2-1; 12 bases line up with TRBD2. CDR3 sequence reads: CAIQELAGGVNEQFF. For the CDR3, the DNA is TGTGCCATCCAAGAGCTAGCGGGGGGGGTCAATGAGCAGTTCTTC.